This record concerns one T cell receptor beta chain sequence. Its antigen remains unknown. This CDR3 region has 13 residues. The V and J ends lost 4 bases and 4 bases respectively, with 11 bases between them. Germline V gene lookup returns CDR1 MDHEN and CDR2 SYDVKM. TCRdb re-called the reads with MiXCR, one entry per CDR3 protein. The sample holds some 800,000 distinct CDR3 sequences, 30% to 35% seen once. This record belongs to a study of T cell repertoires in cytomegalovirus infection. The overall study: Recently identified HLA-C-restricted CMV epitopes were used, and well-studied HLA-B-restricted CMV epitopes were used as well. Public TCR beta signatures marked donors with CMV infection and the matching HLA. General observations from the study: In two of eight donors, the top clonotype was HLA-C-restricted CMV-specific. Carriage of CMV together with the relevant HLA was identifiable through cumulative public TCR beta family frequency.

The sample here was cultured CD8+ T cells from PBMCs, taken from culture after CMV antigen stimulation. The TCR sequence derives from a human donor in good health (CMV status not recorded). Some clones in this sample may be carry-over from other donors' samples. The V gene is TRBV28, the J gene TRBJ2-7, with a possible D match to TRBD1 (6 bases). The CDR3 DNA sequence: TGTGCCAGCAGTTGGAACAGGGAGTACGAGCAGTACTTC. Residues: CASSWNREYEQYF. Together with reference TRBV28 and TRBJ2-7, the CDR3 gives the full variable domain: DVKVTQSSRYLVKRTGEKVFLECVQDMDHENMFWYRQDPGLGLRLIYFSYDVKMKEKGDIPEGYSVSREKKERFSLILESASTNQTSMYLCASSWNREYEQYFGPGTRLTVT.